These T cell receptor beta chains were read from a single sample in a study of memory CD4+ T cells and cytomegalovirus serostatus. Sequencing used immunoSEQ multiplex PCR; TCRdb keeps in-frame clones, though not all of them. The profile covers tens of thousands of clones, with roughly 84% appearing a single time and roughly 0.5% taken by the ten largest. The sequencing sample was made of memory CD4+ T cells from blood. These receptors were collected from an adult in good health and CMV-seronegative. Some clones in this sample may be carry-over from other donors' samples. Each CDR3 is given with its conserved first and last residue. Each record gives: J gene, V gene, D gene, clone size, CDR3 protein, CDR3 DNA. The D gene is left open where the match is weak. Size tells how often a clone was seen (once, few, many) or the class of an expanded clone, and some rows leave it out.

TRBJ2-2	TRBV18	TRBD1	.	CASSPPGQGNTGELFF	TGTGCCAGCTCACCCCCAGGACAGGGGAACACCGGGGAGCTGTTTTTT
TRBJ2-1	TRBV2	.	.	CASRAVSYNEQFF	TGTGCCAGCAGGGCGGTCTCCTACAATGAGCAGTTCTTC
TRBJ2-1	TRBV18	TRBD1	few	CASSHGQGAYNEQFF	TGTGCCAGCTCACACGGACAGGGGGCCTACAATGAGCAGTTCTTC
TRBJ1-1	TRBV10-2	.	.	CASSGDRWTEAFF	TGCGCCAGCAGTGGCGACAGATGGACTGAAGCTTTCTTT
TRBJ2-7	TRBV2	TRBD2	few	CASSQGREGYEQYF	TGTGCCAGCAGCCAGGGGCGGGAGGGGTACGAGCAGTACTTC
TRBJ1-3	TRBV19	.	.	CASSPGFSGNTIYF	TGTGCCAGTAGTCCAGGCTTTTCTGGAAACACCATATATTTT
TRBJ2-4	TRBV6-4	TRBD2	.	CASSDLNGLARVILAKNIQYF	TGTGCCAGCAGTGACTTGAACGGACTAGCGCGAGTGATCCTAGCCAAAAACATTCAGTACTTC
TRBJ2-1	TRBV6-6	.	.	CASSYGPSMRVSEQFF	TGTGCCAGCAGTTACGGGCCCTCCATGAGGGTCAGTGAGCAGTTCTTC
TRBJ1-2	TRBV7-2	.	few	CASSSQGFGGYTF	TGTGCCAGCAGTTCTCAGGGTTTCGGTGGCTACACCTTC
TRBJ2-7	TRBV11-2	.	.	CASSLGSGAYEQYF	TGTGCCAGCAGCTTAGGTTCAGGGGCCTACGAGCAGTACTTC
TRBJ1-1	TRBV19	TRBD1	.	CASSTLGQAEAFF	TGTGCCAGTAGTACCCTCGGACAGGCTGAAGCTTTCTTT
TRBJ1-5	TRBV19	.	few	CASSRQNNQPQHF	TGTGCCAGTAGTAGGCAGAACAATCAGCCCCAGCATTTT
TRBJ2-2	TRBV5-1	.	.	CASSFEGPGTGELFF	TGCGCCAGCAGCTTCGAGGGCCCGGGGACCGGGGAGCTGTTTTTT
TRBJ2-7	TRBV6-5	.	.	CASSYEGRGSEQYF	TGTGCCAGCAGTTATGAGGGCCGAGGGAGCGAGCAGTACTTC